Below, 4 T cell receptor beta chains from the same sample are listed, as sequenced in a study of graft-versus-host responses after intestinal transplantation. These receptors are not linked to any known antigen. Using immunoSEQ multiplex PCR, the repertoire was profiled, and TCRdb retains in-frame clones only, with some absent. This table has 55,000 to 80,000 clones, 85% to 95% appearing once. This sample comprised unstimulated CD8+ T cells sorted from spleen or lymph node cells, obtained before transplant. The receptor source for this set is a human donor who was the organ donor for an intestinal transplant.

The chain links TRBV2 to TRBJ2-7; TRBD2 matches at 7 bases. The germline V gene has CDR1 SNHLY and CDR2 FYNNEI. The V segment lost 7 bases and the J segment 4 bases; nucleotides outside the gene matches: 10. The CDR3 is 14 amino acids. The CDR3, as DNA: TGTGCCAGCAAATCTAGCGGAGGCGGGTACGAGCAGTACTTC. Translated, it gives CASKSSGGGYEQYF.

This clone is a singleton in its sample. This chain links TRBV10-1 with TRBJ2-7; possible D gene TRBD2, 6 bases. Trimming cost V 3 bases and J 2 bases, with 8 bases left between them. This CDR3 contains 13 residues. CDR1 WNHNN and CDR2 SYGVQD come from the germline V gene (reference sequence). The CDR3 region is CASSDGGAYEQYF. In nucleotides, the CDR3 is TGCGCCAGCAGTGACGGCGGGGCCTACGAGCAGTACTTC.

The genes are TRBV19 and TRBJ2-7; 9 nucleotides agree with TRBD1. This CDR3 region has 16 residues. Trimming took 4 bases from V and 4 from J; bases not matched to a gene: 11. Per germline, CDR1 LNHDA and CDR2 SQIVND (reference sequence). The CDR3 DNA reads TGTGCCAGTAGTACCGAAACCGGGACAGGGACTTACGAGCAGTACTTC. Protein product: CASSTETGTGTYEQYF.

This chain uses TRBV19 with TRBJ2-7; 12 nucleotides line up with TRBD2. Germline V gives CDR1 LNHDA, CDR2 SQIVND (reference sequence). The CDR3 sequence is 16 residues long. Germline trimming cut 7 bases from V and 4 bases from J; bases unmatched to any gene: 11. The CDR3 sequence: CASTPSGRARAYEQYF. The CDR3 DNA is TGTGCCAGTACTCCTAGCGGGAGGGCCAGAGCATACGAGCAGTACTTC. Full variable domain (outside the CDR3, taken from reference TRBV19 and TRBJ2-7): DGGITQSPKYLFRKEGQNVTLSCEQNLNHDAMYWYRQDPGQGLRLIYYSQIVNDFQKGDIAEGYSVSREKKESFPLTVTSAQKNPTAFYLCASTPSGRARAYEQYFGPGTRLTVT.